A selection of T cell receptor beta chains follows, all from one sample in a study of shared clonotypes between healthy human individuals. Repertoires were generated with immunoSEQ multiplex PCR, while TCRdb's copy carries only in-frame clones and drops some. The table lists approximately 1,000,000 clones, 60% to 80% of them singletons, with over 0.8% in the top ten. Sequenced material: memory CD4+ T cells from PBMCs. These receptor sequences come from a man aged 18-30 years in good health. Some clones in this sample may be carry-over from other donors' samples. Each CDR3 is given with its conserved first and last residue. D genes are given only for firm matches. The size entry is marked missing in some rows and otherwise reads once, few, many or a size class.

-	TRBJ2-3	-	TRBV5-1	CASSSGRGTSTDTQYF	TGCGCCAGCAGCTCGGGCCGGGGTACTAGCACAGATACGCAGTATTTT
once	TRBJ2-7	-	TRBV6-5	CASSPVGRSSYEQYF	TGTGCCAGCAGTCCTGTGGGGAGGAGCTCCTACGAGCAGTACTTC
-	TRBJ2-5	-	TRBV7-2	CASSLGAGGETQYF	TGTGCCAGCAGCTTAGGTGCGGGCGGGGAGACCCAGTACTTC
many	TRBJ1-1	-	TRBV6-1	CASSLTVNTEAFF	TGTGCCAGCAGTCTTACAGTGAACACTGAAGCTTTCTTT
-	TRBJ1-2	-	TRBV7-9	CASGLAASNYDYTF	TGTGCCAGCGGCTTAGCAGCCTCTAACTATGACTACACCTTC
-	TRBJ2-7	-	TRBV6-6	CASSYSTGGPYEQYF	TGTGCCAGCAGTTACTCGACCGGGGGGCCCTACGAGCAGTACTTC
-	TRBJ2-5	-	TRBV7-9	CASSFRRGPHQETQYF	TGTGCCAGCAGCTTTCGCAGGGGTCCCCACCAAGAGACCCAGTACTTC
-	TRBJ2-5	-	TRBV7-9	CASSPLKGQETQYF	TGTGCCAGCAGTCCTCTCAAGGGACAAGAGACCCAGTACTTC
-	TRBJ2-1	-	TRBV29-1	CSVYDVGSYNEQFF	TGCAGCGTTTACGACGTGGGGTCCTACAATGAGCAGTTCTTC
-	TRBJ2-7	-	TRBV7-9	CASSFHAPYEQYF	TGTGCCAGCAGCTTCCACGCCCCCTACGAGCAGTACTTC